This TCR beta chain was found in a study of CD8+ T cells in alopecia areata. Study overall: Treated patients received oral tofacitinib, 5 to 10 mg twice daily. General observations from the study: The study also sequences resident alphabeta T cells of normal skin in scalp samples.

The germline gives CDR1 SGDLS, CDR2 YYNGEE. This CDR3 is 14 amino acids long. V gave up 4 bases and J gave up 1 base, with 11 bases separating them. TCR sequencing used cDNA made by reverse transcription of extracted RNA. Assay used: immunoSEQ multiplex PCR; TCRdb lists only in-frame clones, some missing. The table records 200,000 to 250,000 clones, 64% of them present only once. As for this clone: Its antigen is still unknown.

Treatment of the sample: oral pan-JAK inhibitor, 5-10 mg twice daily. The sequence was obtained from a human donor with alopecia areata. The chain has TRBV9 and TRBJ1-1; tentatively, D is TRBD1 (6 bases). The sequencing here drew on CD4+ T cells sorted from blood, taken at week 4, from a patient treated with tofacitinib. This chain's CDR3 is CASSPTGQNTEAFF. The CDR3 bases are TGTGCCAGCAGCCCAACGGGACAGAACACTGAAGCTTTCTTT.